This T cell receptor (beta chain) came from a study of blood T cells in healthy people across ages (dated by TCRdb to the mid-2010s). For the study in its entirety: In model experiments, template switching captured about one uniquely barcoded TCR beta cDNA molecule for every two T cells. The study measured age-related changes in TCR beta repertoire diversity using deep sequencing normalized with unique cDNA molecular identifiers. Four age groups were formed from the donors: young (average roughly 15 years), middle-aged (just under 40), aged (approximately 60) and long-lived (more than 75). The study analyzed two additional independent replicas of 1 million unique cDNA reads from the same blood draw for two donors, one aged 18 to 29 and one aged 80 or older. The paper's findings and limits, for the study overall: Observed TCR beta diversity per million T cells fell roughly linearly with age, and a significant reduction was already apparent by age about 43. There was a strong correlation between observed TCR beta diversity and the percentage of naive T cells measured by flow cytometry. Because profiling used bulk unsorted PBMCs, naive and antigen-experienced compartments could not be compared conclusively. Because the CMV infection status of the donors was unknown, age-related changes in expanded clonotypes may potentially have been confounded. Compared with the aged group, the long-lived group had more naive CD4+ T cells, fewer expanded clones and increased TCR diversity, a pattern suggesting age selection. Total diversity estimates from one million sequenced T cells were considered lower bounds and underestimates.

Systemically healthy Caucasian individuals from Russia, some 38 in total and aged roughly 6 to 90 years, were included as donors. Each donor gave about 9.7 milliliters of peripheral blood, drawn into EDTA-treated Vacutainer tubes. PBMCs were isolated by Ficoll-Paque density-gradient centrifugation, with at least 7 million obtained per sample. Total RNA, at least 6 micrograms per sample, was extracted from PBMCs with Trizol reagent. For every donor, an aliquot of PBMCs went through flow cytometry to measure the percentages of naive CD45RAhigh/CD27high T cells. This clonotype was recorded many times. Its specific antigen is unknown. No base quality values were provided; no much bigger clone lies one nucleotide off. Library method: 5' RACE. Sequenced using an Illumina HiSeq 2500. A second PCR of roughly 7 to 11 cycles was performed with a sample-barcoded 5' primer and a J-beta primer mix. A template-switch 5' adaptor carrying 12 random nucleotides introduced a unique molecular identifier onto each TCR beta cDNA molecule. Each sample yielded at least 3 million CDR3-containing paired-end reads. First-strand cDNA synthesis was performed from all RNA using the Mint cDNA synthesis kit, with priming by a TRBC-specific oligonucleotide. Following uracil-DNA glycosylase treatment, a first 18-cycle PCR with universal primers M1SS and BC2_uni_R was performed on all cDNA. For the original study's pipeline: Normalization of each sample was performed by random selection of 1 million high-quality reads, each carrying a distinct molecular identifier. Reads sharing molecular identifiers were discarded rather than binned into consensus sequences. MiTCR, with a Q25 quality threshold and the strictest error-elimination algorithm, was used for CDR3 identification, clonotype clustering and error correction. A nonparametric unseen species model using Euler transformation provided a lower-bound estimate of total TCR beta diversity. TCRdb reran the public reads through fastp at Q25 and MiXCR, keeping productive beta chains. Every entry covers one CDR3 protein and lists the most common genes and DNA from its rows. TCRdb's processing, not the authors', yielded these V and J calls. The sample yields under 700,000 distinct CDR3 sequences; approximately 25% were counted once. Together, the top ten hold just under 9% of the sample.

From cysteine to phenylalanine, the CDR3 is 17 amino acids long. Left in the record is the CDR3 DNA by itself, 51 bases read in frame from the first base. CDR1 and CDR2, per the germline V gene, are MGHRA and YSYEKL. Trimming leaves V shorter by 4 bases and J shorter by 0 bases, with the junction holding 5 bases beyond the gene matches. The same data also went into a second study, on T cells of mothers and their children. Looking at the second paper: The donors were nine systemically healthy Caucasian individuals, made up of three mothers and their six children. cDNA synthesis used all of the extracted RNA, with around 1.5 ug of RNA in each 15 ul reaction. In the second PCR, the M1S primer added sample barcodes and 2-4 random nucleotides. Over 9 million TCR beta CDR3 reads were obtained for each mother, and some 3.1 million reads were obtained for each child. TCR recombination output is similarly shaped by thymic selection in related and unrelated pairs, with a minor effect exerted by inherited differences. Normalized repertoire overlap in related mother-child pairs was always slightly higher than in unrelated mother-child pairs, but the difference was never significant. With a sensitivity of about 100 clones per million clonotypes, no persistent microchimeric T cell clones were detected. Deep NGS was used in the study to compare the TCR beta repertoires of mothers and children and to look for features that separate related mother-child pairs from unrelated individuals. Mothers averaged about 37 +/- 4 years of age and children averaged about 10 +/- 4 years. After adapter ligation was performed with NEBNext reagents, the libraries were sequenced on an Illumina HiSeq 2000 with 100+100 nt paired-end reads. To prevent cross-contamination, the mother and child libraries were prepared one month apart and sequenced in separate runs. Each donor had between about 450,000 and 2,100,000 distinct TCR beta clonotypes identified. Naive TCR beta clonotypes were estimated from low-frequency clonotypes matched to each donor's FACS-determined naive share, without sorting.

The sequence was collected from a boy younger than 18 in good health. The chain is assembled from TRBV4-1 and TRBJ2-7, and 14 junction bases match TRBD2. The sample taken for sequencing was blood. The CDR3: CASSPGLAGVLSYEQYF. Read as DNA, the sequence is TGCGCCAGCAGCCCGGGACTAGCGGGAGTCCTCTCCTACGAGCAGTACTTC.